These T cell receptor beta chains were read from a single sample in a study of blood T cell repertoires in COVID-19. The assay was immunoSEQ multiplex PCR, and TCRdb's table has in-frame clones only and misses some. Among over 85,000 clones listed, around nine tenths were seen once. Sequenced input: peripheral blood. The source is a man between 35 and 55 years old with acute or convalescent COVID-19. CDR3s include the opening cysteine and the closing phenylalanine or tryptophan. The D gene is left open where the match is weak. Clone size, where shown, is once, few, many, or a class for clones that have expanded.

V gene,D gene,clone size,J gene,CDR3 protein,CDR3 DNA
TRBV30,NA,NA,TRBJ2-5,CAWGHIQETQYF,TGTGCCTGGGGACATATCCAAGAGACCCAGTACTTC
TRBV3-1/TRBV3-2,NA,NA,TRBJ2-7,CASSPKGLLAEVLSYEQYF,TGTGCCAGCAGCCCGAAAGGCCTATTAGCGGAAGTACTCTCCTACGAGCAGTACTTC
TRBV19,TRBD1,NA,TRBJ1-6,CATSTGGASPLHF,TGTGCCACCTCGACAGGGGGTGCTTCACCCCTCCACTTT
TRBV29-1,NA,NA,TRBJ1-6,CSVGRGAGSPLHF,TGCAGCGTTGGTCGGGGGGCGGGTTCACCCCTCCACTTT
TRBV12-3/TRBV12-4,NA,NA,TRBJ1-2,CASSLTGNGYTF,TGTGCCAGCAGTTTAACAGGGAATGGCTACACCTTC
TRBV11-2,TRBD1,NA,TRBJ1-2,CASSLSSWGQRSSYGYTF,TGTGCCAGCAGCTTATCTAGTTGGGGACAGAGAAGTTCCTATGGCTACACCTTC
TRBV12-5,TRBD2,NA,TRBJ2-7,CASGKTSGGAVSYEQYF,TGTGCTAGTGGAAAGACTAGCGGGGGGGCAGTTTCCTACGAGCAGTACTTC
TRBV6-5,NA,NA,TRBJ2-1,CASTRQPNNEQFF,TGTGCCAGCACCCGACAGCCTAACAATGAGCAGTTCTTC
TRBV5-1,NA,NA,TRBJ1-3,CASRQDLSGNTIYF,TGCGCCAGCCGACAGGACTTATCTGGAAACACCATATATTTT
TRBV7-2,NA,once,TRBJ2-7,CASSPRTGVYEQYF,TGTGCCAGCAGTCCCAGGACGGGGGTCTACGAGCAGTACTTC
TRBV5-1,TRBD2,NA,TRBJ2-3,CASSKAGALSVTDTQYF,TGCGCCAGCAGCAAAGCGGGAGCCCTCTCGGTCACAGATACGCAGTATTTT
TRBV4-1,NA,NA,TRBJ1-3,CASSQDAGGGNTIYF,TGCGCCAGCAGCCAAGATGCGGGGGGTGGAAACACCATATATTTT
TRBV3-1/TRBV3-2,NA,NA,TRBJ1-2,CASSQVNRDGYTF,TGTGCCAGCAGCCAAGTGAACAGGGATGGCTACACCTTC
TRBV11-2,NA,NA,TRBJ2-7,CASRRLDGIYYEQYF,TGTGCCAGCAGGCGATTGGACGGGATTTACTACGAGCAGTACTTC
TRBV29-1,NA,few,TRBJ1-1,CSVLWGGNTEAFF,TGCAGCGTCCTTTGGGGGGGAAACACTGAAGCTTTCTTT
TRBV2,TRBD2,NA,TRBJ2-7,CARQAGESSYEQYF,TGTGCCAGACAAGCGGGGGAGAGCTCCTACGAGCAGTACTTC
TRBV19,TRBD2,NA,TRBJ2-3,CASNGGGADTQYF,TGTGCCAGTAACGGCGGGGGGGCAGATACGCAGTATTTT